The 30 T cell receptor beta chains in this list originate from one sample, sequenced in a study of shared clonotypes between healthy human individuals. Profiled with immunoSEQ multiplex PCR; TCRdb holds only in-frame clones, not every one. The sample carries 2 million to 2.5 million clones, 90% to 97% recorded once. Sequenced input: naive CD4+ T cells sorted from blood. Subset: CD45RA+ positively selected. The receptors come from a man in his late teens or twenties in good health.

The chain has TRBV7-8 and TRBJ1-5; D is undetermined. CDR3 length: 12 residues. Germline V CDR1 and CDR2: SGHVS, FQNEAQ. V was cut by 4 bases and J by 3 bases, with 4 bases left in between. CDR3 protein: CASSSHNQPQHF. CDR3 sequence (DNA): TGTGCCAGCAGCTCCCACAATCAGCCCCAGCATTTT. Supplemented by reference TRBV7-8 and TRBJ1-5, the full variable domain reads GAGVSQSPRYKVAKRGQDVALRCDPISGHVSLFWYQQALGQGPEFLTYFQNEAQLDKSGLPSDRFFAERPEGSVSTLKIQRTQQEDSAVYLCASSSHNQPQHFGDGTRLSIL.

The chain carries TRBV10-3 and TRBJ2-3; D possibly uses TRBD1 or TRBD2 (5 bases each). Germline V CDR1 and CDR2: ENHRY, SYGVKD. V was trimmed by 0 bases and J by 5 bases, leaving 9 bases between them. The CDR3 runs to 14 residues. CDR3 DNA: TGTGCCATCAGTGAGTCGGGGACGGGAGATACGCAGTATTTT. This codes for CAISESGTGDTQYF.

This rearrangement joins TRBV7-8 to TRBJ1-2, with a tentative D call TRBD1 (6 bases). Trimming stripped 1 base from V and 4 bases from J, with 13 bases between. This CDR3 region has 15 residues. Germline V CDR1 and CDR2: SGHVS, FQNEAQ. CDR3 sequence: CASSLEGGASYGYTF. Here the CDR3 DNA reads TGTGCCAGCAGCTTAGAGGGGGGGGCAAGCTATGGCTACACCTTC.

A word on this clone: Other DNA sequences of this sample code for an identical CDR3. This rearrangement joins TRBV7-9 to TRBJ1-2; 8 bases fit TRBD1. Trimming removed 4 bases from V and 2 bases from J; junction bases left unmatched: 3. Germline V gene sequence: CDR1 SEHNR, CDR2 FQNEAQ (reference sequence). The CDR3 covers 14 residues. The CDR3 coding sequence is TGTGCCAGCAGCTCGAGGACAGGGAACTATGGCTACACCTTC. It encodes CASSSRTGNYGYTF.

The chain is built from TRBV7-9 and TRBJ1-2; D not certain. The ends were cut back, 8 bases at V and 2 bases at J, with 12 bases in the middle. CDR1 is SEHNR and CDR2 is FQNEAQ in the germline V gene (reference sequence). This CDR3 region has 13 residues. For the CDR3, the DNA is TGTGCCAGCCCTGGGCGGGGAAACTATGGCTACACCTTC. Its protein is CASPGRGNYGYTF.

The rearrangement uses TRBV2 and TRBJ2-7; maybe TRBD1 (5 bases). The CDR3 loop spans 15 amino acids. The V and J ends lost 8 bases and 5 bases respectively, with 22 bases between them. Germline CDR1 SNHLY, CDR2 FYNNEI. The CDR3, as DNA: TGTGCCAGCCGCCCGGCCACAGGCTGGTCAGACGAGCAGTACTTC. Translating it yields CASRPATGWSDEQYF.

The genes are TRBV6-5 and TRBJ2-7; 16 nucleotides line up with TRBD2. Germline CDR1 is MNHEY and CDR2 is SVGAGI. This CDR3 is 14 amino acids long. V was pared by 4 bases and J by 8 bases, with 2 bases of the junction left unmatched. CDR3 sequence (DNA): TGTGCCAGCAGTTGGGGACTAGCGGGAGGGAAGCAGTACTTC. Its translation is CASSWGLAGGKQYF.

The CDR3 DNA reads TGTGCCAGCAGCCCGGGACCCAAACAGGGACAGCCCCAGCATTTT. It is translated as CASSPGPKQGQPQHF. This chain connects TRBV6-6 to TRBJ1-5; the D gene is possibly TRBD1 (6 bases). Germline V lookup: CDR1 MNHNY, CDR2 SVGAGI (reference sequence). The CDR3 is made up of 15 amino acids. V was shortened by 6 bases and J by 7 bases, with 19 bases between the two germline ends.

The chain recombines TRBV19 with TRBJ1-2; possible D gene TRBD1, 6 bases. Trimming pared 5 bases from V and 5 bases from J, leaving 12 bases between. Germline V lookup: CDR1 LNHDA, CDR2 SQIVND (reference sequence). The CDR3 is 13 amino acids. The CDR3 spells CASSAQGVYGYTF. The CDR3 coding sequence is TGTGCCAGTAGTGCACAGGGAGTTTATGGCTACACCTTC.

J is TRBJ2-1 and V is TRBV18, with D perhaps matching TRBD2 (6 bases). V lost 6 bases, J lost 0 bases, and 15 bases lay in between. The germline V gene encodes CDR1 KGHSH and CDR2 LQKENI. The CDR3 covers 16 residues. The CDR3: CASSTIGGNSYNEQFF. The CDR3 DNA follows: TGTGCCAGCTCTACCATTGGGGGGAACTCCTACAATGAGCAGTTCTTC.

The genes are TRBV6-5 and TRBJ1-2; TRBD1 matches at 7 bases. Germline CDR1 MNHEY, CDR2 SVGAGI. This CDR3 comprises 16 residues. The V and J ends lost 0 bases and 4 bases, in that order; junction bases with no gene match: 8. CDR3 in amino acids: CASSYSNRDSLYGYTF. CDR3 coding DNA: TGTGCCAGCAGTTACTCGAACCGGGACAGCCTCTATGGCTACACCTTC.

As DNA, the CDR3 is TGTGCCTGGAGTAGGAAGGGGGCCACCGGACTAGCGGGAGTTGGAGATACGCAGTATTTT. Its protein product is CAWSRKGATGLAGVGDTQYF. The chain combines TRBV30 with TRBJ2-3; TRBD2 aligns across 13 bases. The V segment lost 2 bases and the J segment 5 bases; nucleotides outside the gene matches: 19. Germline CDR1 GTSNPN, CDR2 SVGIG (reference sequence). CDR3 length equals 20 residues.

The rearrangement links TRBV4-1 to TRBJ2-2, with D tentatively TRBD1 (5 bases). Germline V CDR1 and CDR2: MGHRA, YSYEKL. The CDR3 is 16 residues long. V was shortened by 4 bases and J by 0 bases, with 12 bases between the two germline ends. The CDR3 DNA reads as TGCGCCAGCAGCCGTATAGACAGTACGAACACCGGGGAGCTGTTTTTT. Protein product: CASSRIDSTNTGELFF.

Concerning this clone: Other DNA sequences in this specimen translate into the identical CDR3. J is TRBJ1-1 and V is TRBV6-5, with D possibly TRBD1 on 5 matching bases. This CDR3 comprises 15 residues. Looked up from germline, CDR1 is MNHEY and CDR2 is SVGAGI. V gave up 2 bases and J gave up 0 bases, with 10 bases separating them. The CDR3 sequence: CASSYDRVMNTEAFF. DNA of the CDR3: TGTGCCAGCAGTTACGACAGAGTAATGAACACTGAAGCTTTCTTT.

The CDR3 nucleotides read TGTGCCAGCAGCTCCCGGACGGGGGGAGGAAACACCATATATTTT. Translation: CASSSRTGGGNTIYF. The V call is TRBV9, the J call TRBJ1-3, with D possibly matching TRBD1 (5 bases). The V gene's germline CDR1 is SGDLS and CDR2 YYNGEE. The CDR3 spans 15 residues. The V end was cut by 4 bases, the J end by 4 bases, with 15 bases between. Using reference TRBV9 and TRBJ1-3 for the parts outside the CDR3, the full variable domain is DSGVTQTPKHLITATGQRVTLRCSPRSGDLSVYWYQQSLDQGLQFLIQYYNGEERAKGNILERFSAQQFPDLHSELNLSSLELGDSALYFCASSSRTGGGNTIYFGEGSWLTVV.

The rearrangement joins TRBV20-1 to TRBJ2-5; D ambiguous. The CDR3 totals 11 residues. The V gene lost 1 base and the J gene lost 6 bases, with 6 bases spanning the gap. Germline CDR1 and CDR2: DFQATT and SNEGSKA (reference sequence). The CDR3 DNA follows: TGCAGTGCTAGAGGGGGTCAGACCCAGTACTTC. Its protein product is CSARGGQTQYF.

The V and J genes are TRBV7-2 and TRBJ2-3; 9 nucleotides match TRBD2. The CDR3 runs 16 residues. Unmatched junction bases numbered 11, after V lost 1 base and J lost 9 bases. CDR1 SGHTA and CDR2 FQGNSA come from the germline V gene. The CDR3 nucleotides read TGTGCCAGCAGCTTAGTCCGGCGGGAGGGTATTGGGACGCAGTATTTT. Its protein product is CASSLVRREGIGTQYF.

The chain couples TRBV5-1 to TRBJ2-3; weak D call: TRBD2 (6 bases). From germline, CDR1 is SGHRS and CDR2 YFSETQ. The CDR3 runs 14 residues. Between the trimmed V and J ends, which lost 3 bases and 6 bases, there was a span of 14 bases. CDR3 DNA sequence: TGCGCCAGCAGCTCGGGAGCCGGTGGGGATACGCAGTATTTT. Amino acid sequence: CASSSGAGGDTQYF.

This chain uses TRBV6-1 with TRBJ1-2; no reliable D call. Germline values: CDR1 MNHNS, CDR2 SASEGT. Trimming shortened V by 6 bases and J by 3 bases, and 14 bases separated the two germline ends. This CDR3 contains 14 residues. Here the CDR3 DNA reads TGTGCCAGCAGCGCCGGGTATATGGACTATGGCTACACCTTC. This gives the protein CASSAGYMDYGYTF.

The J gene is TRBJ2-4, the V gene TRBV5-1; tentative D call: TRBD1 (5 bases). Germline values: CDR1 SGHRS, CDR2 YFSETQ. The length of the CDR3 is 17 residues. V lost 1 base, J lost 0 bases, and 14 bases lay in between. CDR3 amino acids: CASSLRSPQGAKNIQYF. The CDR3 DNA reads TGCGCCAGCAGCTTGAGGTCTCCCCAGGGAGCCAAAAACATTCAGTACTTC.

This clone was found once. V gene TRBV7-2 combines with J gene TRBJ2-7; 10 bases line up with TRBD2. V dropped 2 bases and J dropped 4; count of bases not matched to a gene: 5. Germline loops: CDR1 SGHTA, CDR2 FQGNSA. This CDR3 spans 15 amino acids. The CDR3 protein is CASSLTAGGGYEQYF. CDR3 DNA: TGTGCCAGCAGCTTAACAGCGGGAGGGGGTTACGAGCAGTACTTC.

The chain is built from TRBV29-1 and TRBJ2-5, with TRBD2 matching 9 bases. The CDR3 sequence is 13 residues long. Per germline, CDR1 SQVTM and CDR2 ANQGSEA. The V gene end was trimmed by 6 bases and the J gene end by 5 bases; junction bases not matched to a gene: 7. This CDR3 reads CSVQRGAPETQYF. The DNA of the CDR3 is TGCAGCGTGCAGCGGGGGGCCCCGGAGACCCAGTACTTC.

This rearrangement joins TRBV19 to TRBJ2-1; TRBD2 matches 10 bases. Germline V gene data show CDR1 as LNHDA and CDR2 as SQIVND (reference sequence). The CDR3 covers 19 residues. The V gene end was trimmed by 9 bases and the J gene end by 5 bases; junction bases not matched to a gene: 22. In DNA form, the CDR3 reads TGTGCCAGCACTGACAGGACTAGCGGCACTATCCCCCGCAACAATGAGCAGTTCTTC. This encodes CASTDRTSGTIPRNNEQFF.

On this clone: Within the sample, other DNA sequences also encode this same CDR3. The J gene is TRBJ2-1, the V gene TRBV27, with unresolved D. The CDR3 loop spans 11 amino acids. Germline values: CDR1 MNHEY, CDR2 SMNVEV (reference sequence). The V end lost 5 bases, the J end lost 7 bases, and 6 bases lay between the germline ends. The CDR3 DNA is TGTGCCAGCAGTCTGTATAATGAGCAGTTCTTC. This encodes CASSLYNEQFF.

V is TRBV19 and J is TRBJ2-7; 14 bases are shared with TRBD2. Germline CDR1 is LNHDA and CDR2 is SQIVND (reference sequence). V lost 3 bases and J lost 6; bases outside the gene matches: 7. CDR3 length: 16 amino acids. The CDR3 here is CASSISGTSGSREQYF. The CDR3 DNA sequence: TGTGCCAGTAGTATTTCCGGGACTAGCGGGAGTCGCGAGCAGTACTTC.

V gene TRBV25-1 combines with J gene TRBJ2-7; the D gene could be TRBD1 or TRBD2 (6 bases each). From germline, CDR1 is MGHDK and CDR2 SYGVNS. V was cut by 7 bases and J by 1 base, with 14 bases left in between. This CDR3 has 14 residues. The CDR3 DNA reads as TGTGCCAGCACCACTGGGGGGCTTTCCTACGAGCAGTACTTC. It specifies CASTTGGLSYEQYF.

The chain couples TRBV5-1 to TRBJ2-3, with 7 bases lining up with TRBD2. After removal of 1 base from V and 1 base from J, the junction contained 6 bases not matched to a gene. This CDR3 contains 16 residues. The germline V gene encodes CDR1 SGHRS and CDR2 YFSETQ. The CDR3, as DNA: TGCGCCAGCAGCTTGAACGGCGGGGGTGGCACAGATACGCAGTATTTT. Translation gives CASSLNGGGGTDTQYF.

As DNA, the CDR3 is TGTGCCAGCAGCGTAGAGGGACAAGAAGGAAACACCATATATTTT. It encodes CASSVEGQEGNTIYF. The V call is TRBV9, the J call TRBJ1-3; a possible D gene is TRBD1 (6 bases). From germline, CDR1 is SGDLS and CDR2 YYNGEE. The CDR3 extends over 15 amino acids. Trimming left V 0 bases short and J 4 bases short, with 11 bases between.

About this clone: Other DNA sequences from this sample encode an identical CDR3 as well. The rearrangement uses TRBV5-4 and TRBJ1-1; tentative D call: TRBD1 (6 bases). Deletions cut 0 bases from V and 0 bases from J, with 9 bases between. The V gene's germline CDR1 is SGHNT and CDR2 YYREEE (reference sequence). The CDR3 extends over 15 amino acids. The CDR3 region is CASSLAGQMNTEAFF. The CDR3 DNA follows: TGTGCCAGCAGCTTGGCCGGACAGATGAACACTGAAGCTTTCTTT.

The chain links TRBV19 to TRBJ2-7; 12 bases match TRBD2. This CDR3 spans 15 amino acids. Germline CDR1 LNHDA, CDR2 SQIVND (reference sequence). V shed 4 bases, J shed 4 bases, and the junction held 5 bases outside the gene matches. The CDR3 spells CASSTGLAGKYEQYF. The DNA for the CDR3 is TGTGCCAGTAGTACCGGACTAGCGGGAAAGTACGAGCAGTACTTC.